This T cell receptor beta chain comes out of a study of cytomegalovirus exposure and HLA in healthy donors. Study-level findings and limits: Researchers counted around 160 TCR beta chains as cytomegalovirus-associated.

In germline, CDR1 is GTSNPN, CDR2 SVGIG (reference sequence). The CDR3 covers 14 residues. V lost 0 bases to trimming and J lost 7 bases, with 12 bases between them. A note on this clone: Its target is not known.

The PCR contained 60 Vbeta and 13 Jbeta primers. The data were produced by immunoSEQ multiplex PCR, yet TCRdb's version contains in-frame clones alone and is incomplete. The sample contains 150,000 to 200,000 clones, around three quarters of which appear only once. This receptor was obtained from a woman aged 50 to 60 in good health and CMV-seronegative. The chain joins TRBV30 to TRBJ1-4; no firm D call. The sequenced sample consisted of PBMCs. The CDR3 bases are TGTGCCTGGAGTGTACGCGGGAGGAGTGAAAAACTGTTTTTT. It encodes CAWSVRGRSEKLFF.